Shown below are 15 T cell receptor beta chains from a single sample sequenced in a study of vaccination effects on CD4 cells after COVID-19. The repertoire was sequenced with immunoSEQ multiplex PCR; TCRdb's copy has only in-frame clones and lacks some. This table has about 73,000 clones, around 73% appearing once. Antigen specificity for these receptors is unknown. CD4+ T cells were isolated after 10 days of culture. Participants each got two BNT162b2 or mRNA-1273 vaccine doses. The source was CD4+ T cells from PBMCs cultured without peptide, collected after COVID-19 vaccination. The receptors come from a human donor who received a COVID-19 vaccine.

The chain uses TRBV7-3 and TRBJ2-3, with D uncertain. Germline V CDR1 and CDR2: SGHTA, FQGTGA. V lost 3 bases, J lost 5 bases, and 9 bases lay in between. The CDR3 consists of 13 residues. The DNA of the CDR3 is TGTGCCAGCAGCTTGCAGGCGCTAGATACGCAGTATTTT. It specifies CASSLQALDTQYF.

V usage is TRBV5-1 and J usage is TRBJ2-4; TRBD1 or TRBD2 may be the D gene (5 bases each). The CDR3 contains 12 residues. The V and J ends lost 4 bases and 12 bases respectively, with 14 bases between them. Germline assignment: CDR1 SGHRS and CDR2 YFSETQ. The CDR3 DNA reads as TGCGCCAGCAGCGACACTTGGGGGACTCAGTACTTC. Protein product: CASSDTWGTQYF. Full variable domain (outside the CDR3, taken from reference TRBV5-1 and TRBJ2-4): KAGVTQTPRYLIKTRGQQVTLSCSPISGHRSVSWYQQTPGQGLQFLFEYFSETQRNKGNFPGRFSGRQFSNSRSEMNVSTLELGDSALYLCASSDTWGTQYFGAGTRLSVL.

The table lists this clone with a few counts. V is TRBV18 and J is TRBJ1-1; D ambiguous. Trimming took 6 bases from V and 0 from J, leaving 11 bases between them. Looked up from germline, CDR1 is KGHSH and CDR2 is LQKENI. There are 14 residues in the CDR3. DNA for the CDR3: TGTGCCAGCTCTTTCGGGGAAATGAACACTGAAGCTTTCTTT. Translated, it gives CASSFGEMNTEAFF.

In DNA form, the CDR3 reads TGTGCCAGTAGACGGACTAGCCCCCCAGATACGCAGTATTTT. It yields the protein CASRRTSPPDTQYF. The rearrangement joins TRBV19 to TRBJ2-3; 8 positions agree with TRBD2. Per germline, CDR1 LNHDA and CDR2 SQIVND (reference sequence). The V segment lost 6 bases and the J segment 4 bases; nucleotides outside the gene matches: 6. This CDR3 contains 14 residues.

This clone occurred a few times. V is TRBV4-3 and J is TRBJ1-3; D gene uncertain. V dropped 0 bases and J dropped 4 bases, with 4 bases sitting between them. The germline gives CDR1 LGHNA, CDR2 YSLEER. The CDR3 is 13 amino acids. CDR3 sequence reads: CASSQDPGNTIYF. The DNA for the CDR3 is TGCGCCAGCAGCCAAGATCCCGGAAACACCATATATTTT.

The chain is built from TRBV12-3 or TRBV12-4 and TRBJ2-3, with no clear D. The CDR3 runs 12 residues. The V gene lost 2 bases and the J gene lost 0 bases, with 0 bases spanning the gap. This CDR3 is CASSLSTDTQYF. The CDR3 DNA sequence: TGTGCCAGCAGTTTAAGCACAGATACGCAGTATTTT.

The J gene is TRBJ1-5, the V gene TRBV28; 9 bases line up with TRBD1. V lost 5 bases and J lost 6; bases outside the gene matches: 17. This CDR3 contains 18 residues. Germline CDR1 reads MDHEN; CDR2 reads SYDVKM. For the CDR3, the DNA is TGTGCCAGCAGTCCTACCGGCCGGACAGGGGAATGGAGTCAGCCCCAGCATTTT. Translating it yields CASSPTGRTGEWSQPQHF.

This clone was detected once. This chain links TRBV5-1 with TRBJ1-2, with D unresolved. Trimming pared 5 bases from V and 5 bases from J, leaving 13 bases between. Germline lookup yields CDR1 SGHRS and CDR2 YFSETQ. This CDR3 is 13 amino acids long. The CDR3 loop reads CASRRSRNYGYTF. CDR3 coding DNA: TGCGCCAGCAGAAGGTCCAGGAATTATGGCTACACCTTC.

The chain recombines TRBV14 with TRBJ2-4; 12 bases are a match to TRBD2. This CDR3 spans 17 amino acids. Germline trimming cut 4 bases from V and 7 bases from J; bases unmatched to any gene: 11. Germline CDR1 and CDR2: SGHDN and FVKESK. The CDR3 sequence is CASSPFGPSGGANIQYF. DNA for the CDR3: TGTGCCAGCAGCCCCTTCGGGCCTAGCGGGGGGGCGAACATTCAGTACTTC.

The DNA of the CDR3 is TGTGCCAGCAGTTTAGGACAGGGCCATGGAGAGCAGTACGTC. Encoded protein: CASSLGQGHGEQYV. V usage is TRBV27 and J usage is TRBJ2-7; 8 positions match TRBD1. Per the germline V gene, CDR1 is MNHEY and CDR2 is SMNVEV (reference sequence). CDR3 length: 14 amino acids. V shed 2 bases and J 7 bases; nucleotides not matched to a gene: 7.

This chain connects TRBV7-8 to TRBJ1-1; no reliable D call. CDR3 length: 13 residues. Germline V gene sequence: CDR1 SGHVS, CDR2 FQNEAQ. Deletions cut 4 bases from V and 10 bases from J, with 16 bases between. The CDR3 sequence is CASSYLQTGRAFF. The CDR3 DNA follows: TGTGCCAGCAGCTATCTCCAGACGGGTCGAGCTTTCTTT.

The chain couples TRBV4-1 to TRBJ2-2; either TRBD1 or TRBD2 may supply D (6 bases each). Per germline, CDR1 MGHRA and CDR2 YSYEKL. V was pared by 0 bases and J by 8 bases, with 10 bases between. This CDR3 has 14 amino acids. CDR3 nucleotides: TGCGCCAGCAGCCAAGAAGGGGGGAAGGGGGAGCTGTTTTTT. Translation: CASSQEGGKGELFF.

The gene calls are TRBV15 and TRBJ2-3, with TRBD1 identical over 8 bases. Trimming at V came to 5 bases and at J to 4 bases, leaving 5 bases not matched to a gene. This CDR3 comprises 14 residues. The germline V gene has CDR1 LNHNV and CDR2 YYDKDF (reference sequence). This chain's CDR3 is CATSDRGAADTQYF. DNA for the CDR3: TGTGCCACCAGCGACAGGGGAGCGGCAGATACGCAGTATTTT.

V and J are TRBV2 and TRBJ1-3, with a possible D match to TRBD1 (5 bases). V lost 10 bases and J 2 bases, leaving 12 bases between the germline ends. The CDR3 contains 13 residues. Per germline, CDR1 SNHLY and CDR2 FYNNEI. The DNA for the CDR3 is TGTGCCACCCGGGGAGGGGCTGGAAACACCATATATTTT. This gives the protein CATRGGAGNTIYF.

The chain uses TRBV6-4 and TRBJ2-3; TRBD2 matches 8 bases. The CDR3 covers 14 residues. V gave up 8 bases and J gave up 2 bases; unmatched junction bases: 6. Germline loops: CDR1 MRHNA, CDR2 SNTAGT. This chain's CDR3 is CASLNGGATDTQYF. DNA of the CDR3: TGTGCCAGCCTGAACGGGGGGGCCACAGATACGCAGTATTTT.